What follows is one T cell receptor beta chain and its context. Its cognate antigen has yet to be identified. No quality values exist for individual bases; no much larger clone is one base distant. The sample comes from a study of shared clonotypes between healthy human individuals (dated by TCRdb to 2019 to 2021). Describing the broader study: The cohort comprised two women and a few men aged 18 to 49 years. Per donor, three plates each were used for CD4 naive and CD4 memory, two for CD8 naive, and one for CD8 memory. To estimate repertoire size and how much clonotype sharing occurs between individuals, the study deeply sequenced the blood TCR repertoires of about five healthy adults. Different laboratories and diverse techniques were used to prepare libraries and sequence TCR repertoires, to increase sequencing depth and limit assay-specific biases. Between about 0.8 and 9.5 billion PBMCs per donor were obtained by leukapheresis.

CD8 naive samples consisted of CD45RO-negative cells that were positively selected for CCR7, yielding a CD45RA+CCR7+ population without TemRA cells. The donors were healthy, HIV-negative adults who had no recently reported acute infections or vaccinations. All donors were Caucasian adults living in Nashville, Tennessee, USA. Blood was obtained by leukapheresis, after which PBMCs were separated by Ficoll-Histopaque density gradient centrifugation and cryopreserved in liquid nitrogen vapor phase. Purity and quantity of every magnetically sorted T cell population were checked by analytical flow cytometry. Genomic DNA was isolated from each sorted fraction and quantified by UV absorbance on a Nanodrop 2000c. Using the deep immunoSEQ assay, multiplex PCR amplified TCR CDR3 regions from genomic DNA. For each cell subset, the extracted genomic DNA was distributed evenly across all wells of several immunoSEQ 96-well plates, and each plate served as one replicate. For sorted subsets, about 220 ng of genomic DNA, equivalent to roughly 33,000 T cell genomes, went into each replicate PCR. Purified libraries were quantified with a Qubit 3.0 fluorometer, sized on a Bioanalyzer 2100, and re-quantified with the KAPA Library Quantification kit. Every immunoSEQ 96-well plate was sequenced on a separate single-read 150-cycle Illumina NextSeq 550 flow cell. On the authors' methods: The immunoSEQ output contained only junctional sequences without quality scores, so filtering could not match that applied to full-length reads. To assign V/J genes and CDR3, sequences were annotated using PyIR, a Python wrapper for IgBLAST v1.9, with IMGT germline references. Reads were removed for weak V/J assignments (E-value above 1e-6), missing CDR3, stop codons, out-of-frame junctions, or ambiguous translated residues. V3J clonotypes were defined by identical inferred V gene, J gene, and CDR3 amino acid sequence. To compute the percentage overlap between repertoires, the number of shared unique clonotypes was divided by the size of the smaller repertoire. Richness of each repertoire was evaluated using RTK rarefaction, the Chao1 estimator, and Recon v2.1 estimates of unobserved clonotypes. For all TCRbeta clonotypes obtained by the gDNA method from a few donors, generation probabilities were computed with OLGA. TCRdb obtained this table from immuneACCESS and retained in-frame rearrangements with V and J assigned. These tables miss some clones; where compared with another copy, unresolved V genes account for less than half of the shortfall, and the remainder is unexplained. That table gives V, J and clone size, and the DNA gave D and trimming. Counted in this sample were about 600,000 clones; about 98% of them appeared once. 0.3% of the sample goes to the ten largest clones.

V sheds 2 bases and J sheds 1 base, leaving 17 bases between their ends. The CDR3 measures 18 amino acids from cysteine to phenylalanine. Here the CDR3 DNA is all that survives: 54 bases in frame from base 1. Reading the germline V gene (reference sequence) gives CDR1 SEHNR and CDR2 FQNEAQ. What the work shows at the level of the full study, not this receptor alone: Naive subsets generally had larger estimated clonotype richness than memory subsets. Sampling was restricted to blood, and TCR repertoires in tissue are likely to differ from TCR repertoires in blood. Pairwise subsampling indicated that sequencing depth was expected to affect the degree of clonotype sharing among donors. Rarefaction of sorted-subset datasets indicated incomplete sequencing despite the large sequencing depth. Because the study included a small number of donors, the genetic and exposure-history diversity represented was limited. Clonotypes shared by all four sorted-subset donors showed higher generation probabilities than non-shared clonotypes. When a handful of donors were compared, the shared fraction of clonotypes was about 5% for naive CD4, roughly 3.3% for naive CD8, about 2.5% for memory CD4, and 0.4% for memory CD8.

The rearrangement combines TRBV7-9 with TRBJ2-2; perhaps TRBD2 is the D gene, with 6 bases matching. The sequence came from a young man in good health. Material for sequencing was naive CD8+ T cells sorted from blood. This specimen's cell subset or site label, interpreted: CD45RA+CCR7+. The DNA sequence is TGTGCCAGCAGCTTAACTGATGGGGGGACCCGGAACACCGGGGAGCTGTTTTTT. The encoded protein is CASSLTDGGTRNTGELFF.